Each of the 7 T cell receptor beta chains below was sequenced from the same sample in a study of control samples from healthy donors and cancer patients. Assay: immunoSEQ multiplex PCR; the TCRdb copy retains only in-frame clones and omits some. The sample holds some 120,000 clones; about 91% are singletons and the top ten take roughly 7.8%. Sample: blood. The receptors were sampled from a man aged 18 to 30 in good health.

The chain couples TRBV7-1 to TRBJ1-3; TRBD1 aligns across 9 bases. TRBV7-1 is an ORF for which the function is uncertain. The CDR3 loop spans 24 amino acids. V was clipped by 3 bases and J by 0 bases; unmatched bases: 27. This CDR3 reads CASSSWDREPNLFPPHPSGNTIYF. In nucleotides, the CDR3 is TGTGCCAGCAGCTCGTGGGACAGGGAGCCAAATCTATTTCCCCCACATCCCTCTGGAAACACCATATATTTT.

The chain joins TRBV30 to TRBJ1-6; maybe TRBD1 (5 bases). Deletions cut 1 base from V and 7 bases from J, with 8 bases between. Per the germline V gene, CDR1 is GTSNPN and CDR2 is SVGIG (reference sequence). The CDR3 runs to 13 residues. The CDR3 region is CAWSGQLNSPLHF. The CDR3 DNA follows: TGTGCCTGGAGTGGACAGCTAAATTCACCCCTCCACTTT.

V gene TRBV7-8 combines with J gene TRBJ2-7, with a weak D call TRBD1 (6 bases). This CDR3 has 15 residues. The germline gives CDR1 SGHVS, CDR2 FQNEAQ. V shed 2 bases and J shed 4 bases, with 15 bases lying between them. This CDR3 reads CASSLRRQAKYEQYF. The DNA of the CDR3 is TGTGCCAGCAGCTTACGGAGACAGGCTAAATACGAGCAGTACTTC.

The J gene is TRBJ1-4, the V gene TRBV6-4; D remains unclear. This CDR3 is 14 amino acids long. The V gene lost 8 bases and the J gene lost 8 bases, with 18 bases spanning the gap. Germline lookup yields CDR1 MRHNA and CDR2 SNTAGT. The CDR3 DNA reads TGTGCCAGCTCATTAGGGTGGGAGGAGGAAAAACTGTTTTTT. It encodes CASSLGWEEEKLFF.

The rearrangement uses TRBV9 and TRBJ2-1; D unresolved. In germline, CDR1 is SGDLS, CDR2 YYNGEE. The V end was cut by 4 bases, the J end by 0 bases, with 11 bases between. The CDR3 has 15 residues. CDR3 in amino acids: CASSPTFSSYNEQFF. CDR3 nucleotide sequence: TGTGCCAGCAGCCCGACATTTAGCTCCTACAATGAGCAGTTCTTC.

This clone showed up just once. The chain uses TRBV7-9 and TRBJ2-7; unclear D gene. Trimming stripped 1 base from V and 0 bases from J, with 7 bases between. In germline, CDR1 is SEHNR, CDR2 FQNEAQ (reference sequence). This CDR3 has 14 residues. The CDR3 protein is CASSLGDLSYEQYF. Here the CDR3 DNA reads TGTGCCAGCAGCTTAGGGGATCTCTCCTACGAGCAGTACTTC.

The V gene is TRBV4-1, the J gene TRBJ2-5; tentative D call: TRBD2 (6 bases). This CDR3 contains 14 residues. Germline CDR1 and CDR2: MGHRA and YSYEKL. Between the trimmed V and J ends, which lost 4 bases and 1 base, there was a span of 10 bases. For the CDR3, the DNA is TGCGCCAGCAGCCCCCTGGGGGGCCAAGAGACCCAGTACTTC. Translation gives CASSPLGGQETQYF.